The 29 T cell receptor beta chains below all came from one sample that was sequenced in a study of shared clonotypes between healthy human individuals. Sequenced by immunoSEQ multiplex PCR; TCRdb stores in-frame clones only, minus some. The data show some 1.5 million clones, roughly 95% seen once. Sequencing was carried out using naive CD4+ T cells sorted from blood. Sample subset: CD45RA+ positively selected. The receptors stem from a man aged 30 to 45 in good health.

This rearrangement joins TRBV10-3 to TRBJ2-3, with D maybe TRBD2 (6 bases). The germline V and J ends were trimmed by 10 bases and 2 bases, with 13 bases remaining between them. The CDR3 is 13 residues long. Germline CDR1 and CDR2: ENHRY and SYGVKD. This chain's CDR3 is CASSSENTDTQYF. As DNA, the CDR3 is TGTGCCAGCTCTAGCGAGAACACAGATACGCAGTATTTT.

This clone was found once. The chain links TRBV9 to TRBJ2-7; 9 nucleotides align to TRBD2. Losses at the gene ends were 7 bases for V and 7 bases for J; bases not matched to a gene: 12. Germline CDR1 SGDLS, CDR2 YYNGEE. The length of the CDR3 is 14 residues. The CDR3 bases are TGTGCCAGCTCACCTAGCGGGGATATCCTGGAGCAGTACTTC. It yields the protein CASSPSGDILEQYF.

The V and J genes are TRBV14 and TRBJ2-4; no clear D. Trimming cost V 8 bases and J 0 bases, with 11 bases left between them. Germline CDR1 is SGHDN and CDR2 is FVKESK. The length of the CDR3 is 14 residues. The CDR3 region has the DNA TGTGCCAGCGAGCCTTGGTTAGCCAAAAACATTCAGTACTTC. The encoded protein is CASEPWLAKNIQYF.

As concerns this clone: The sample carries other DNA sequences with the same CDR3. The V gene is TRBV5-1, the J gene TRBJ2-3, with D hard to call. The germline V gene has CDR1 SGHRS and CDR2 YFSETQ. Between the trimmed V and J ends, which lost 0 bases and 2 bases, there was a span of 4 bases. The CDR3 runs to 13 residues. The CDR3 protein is CASSLAPTDTQYF. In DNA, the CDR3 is TGCGCCAGCAGCTTGGCCCCCACAGATACGCAGTATTTT.

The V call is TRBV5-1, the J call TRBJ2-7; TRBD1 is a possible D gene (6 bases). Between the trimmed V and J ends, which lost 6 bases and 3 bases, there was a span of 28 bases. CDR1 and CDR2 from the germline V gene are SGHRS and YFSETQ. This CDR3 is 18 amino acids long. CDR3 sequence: CASNNRMDRDKADYEQYF. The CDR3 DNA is TGCGCCAGCAATAACCGGATGGATCGGGACAAAGCTGACTACGAGCAGTACTTC.

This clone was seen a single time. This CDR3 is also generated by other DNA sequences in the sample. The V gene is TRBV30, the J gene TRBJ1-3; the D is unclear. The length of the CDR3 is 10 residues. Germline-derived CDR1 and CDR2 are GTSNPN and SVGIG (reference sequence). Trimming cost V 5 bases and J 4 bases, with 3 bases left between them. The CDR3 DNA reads TGTGCCTGGGGCGGAAACACCATATATTTT. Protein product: CAWGGNTIYF.

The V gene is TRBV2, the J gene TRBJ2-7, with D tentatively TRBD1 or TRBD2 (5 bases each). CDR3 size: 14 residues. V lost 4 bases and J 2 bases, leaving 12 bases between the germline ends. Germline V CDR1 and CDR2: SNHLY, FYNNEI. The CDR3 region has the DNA TGTGCCAGCAGTGCGAGGGGTGGCCCCTACGAGCAGTACTTC. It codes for CASSARGGPYEQYF.

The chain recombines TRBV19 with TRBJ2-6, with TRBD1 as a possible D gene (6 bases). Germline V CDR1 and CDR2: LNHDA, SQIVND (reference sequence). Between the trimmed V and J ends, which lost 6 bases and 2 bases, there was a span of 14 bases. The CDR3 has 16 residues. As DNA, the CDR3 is TGTGCCAGTAGGAAGACAGGATTAACTGGGGCCAACGTCCTGACTTTC. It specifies CASRKTGLTGANVLTF.

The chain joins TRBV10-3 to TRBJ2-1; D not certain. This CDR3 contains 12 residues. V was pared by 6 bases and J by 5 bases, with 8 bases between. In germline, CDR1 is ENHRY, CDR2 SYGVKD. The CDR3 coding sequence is TGTGCCATCAGGAGCTTTGACAATGAGCAGTTCTTC. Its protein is CAIRSFDNEQFF.

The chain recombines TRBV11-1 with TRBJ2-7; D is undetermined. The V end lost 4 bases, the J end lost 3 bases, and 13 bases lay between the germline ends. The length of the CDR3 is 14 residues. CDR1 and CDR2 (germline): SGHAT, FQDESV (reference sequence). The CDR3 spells CASSSRAIYYEQYF. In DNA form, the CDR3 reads TGTGCCAGCAGCTCCCGGGCCATCTACTACGAGCAGTACTTC.

The CDR3 DNA is TGTGCCAGCAGCTCCAGTGCGGGAGTAGGGGAGACCCAGTACTTC. It is translated as CASSSSAGVGETQYF. The J gene is TRBJ2-5, the V gene TRBV7-2, with TRBD2 matching over 7 bases. The V gene end was trimmed by 4 bases and the J gene end by 5 bases; junction bases not matched to a gene: 10. The CDR3 length is 15 residues. Germline V lookup: CDR1 SGHTA, CDR2 FQGNSA.

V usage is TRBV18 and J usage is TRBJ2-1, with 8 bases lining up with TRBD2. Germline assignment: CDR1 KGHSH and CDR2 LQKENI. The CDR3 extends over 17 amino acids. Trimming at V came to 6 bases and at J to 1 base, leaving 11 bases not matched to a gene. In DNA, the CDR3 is TGTGCCAGCTCCCTTCAGTTGGCGGGAGGTTCCTACAATGAGCAGTTCTTC. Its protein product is CASSLQLAGGSYNEQFF.

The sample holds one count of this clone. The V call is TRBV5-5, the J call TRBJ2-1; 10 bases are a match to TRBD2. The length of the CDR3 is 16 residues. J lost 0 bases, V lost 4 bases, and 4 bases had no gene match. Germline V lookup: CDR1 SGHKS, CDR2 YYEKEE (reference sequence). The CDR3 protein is CASSRTSGFSYNEQFF. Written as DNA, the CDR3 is TGTGCCAGCAGCCGGACTAGCGGTTTCTCCTACAATGAGCAGTTCTTC.

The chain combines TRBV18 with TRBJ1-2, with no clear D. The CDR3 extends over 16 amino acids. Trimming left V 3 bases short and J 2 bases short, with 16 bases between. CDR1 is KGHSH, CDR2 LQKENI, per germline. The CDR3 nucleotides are TGTGCCAGCTCACCGGAAGGCCAGATACTAAACTATGGCTACACCTTC. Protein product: CASSPEGQILNYGYTF.

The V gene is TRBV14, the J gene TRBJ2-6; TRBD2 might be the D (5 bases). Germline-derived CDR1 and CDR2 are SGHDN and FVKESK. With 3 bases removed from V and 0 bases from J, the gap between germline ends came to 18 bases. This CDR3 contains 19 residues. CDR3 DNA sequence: TGTGCCAGCAGCCATCTACCACCGGGGTTTACCTCTGGGGCCAACGTCCTGACTTTC. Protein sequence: CASSHLPPGFTSGANVLTF.

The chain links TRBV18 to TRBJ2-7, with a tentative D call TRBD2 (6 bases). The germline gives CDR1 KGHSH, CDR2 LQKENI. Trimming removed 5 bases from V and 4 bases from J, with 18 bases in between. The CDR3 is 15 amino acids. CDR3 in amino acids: CASSNRTLRGYEQYF. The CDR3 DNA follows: TGTGCCAGCTCAAACCGGACCCTACGGGGGTACGAGCAGTACTTC.

The CDR3 DNA follows: TGTGCCAGCAGTCGGACTAGCACGAACACCGGGGAGCTGTTTTTT. It specifies CASSRTSTNTGELFF. The chain links TRBV28 to TRBJ2-2; 8 bases are a match to TRBD2. Germline V CDR1 and CDR2: MDHEN, SYDVKM. The CDR3 length is 15 residues. J was trimmed by 0 bases and V by 5 bases; bases with no gene match: 2.

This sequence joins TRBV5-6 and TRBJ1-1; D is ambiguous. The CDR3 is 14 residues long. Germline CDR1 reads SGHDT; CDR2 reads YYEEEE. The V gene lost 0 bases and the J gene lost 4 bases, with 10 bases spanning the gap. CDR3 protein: CASSLVVAATEAFF. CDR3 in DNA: TGTGCCAGCAGCTTGGTTGTCGCGGCCACTGAAGCTTTCTTT.

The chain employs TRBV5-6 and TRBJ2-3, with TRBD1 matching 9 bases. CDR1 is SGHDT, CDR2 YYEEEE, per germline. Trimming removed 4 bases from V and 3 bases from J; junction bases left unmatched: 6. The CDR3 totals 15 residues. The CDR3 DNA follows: TGTGCCAGCAGCATTCCGGGACAGGGTACAGATACGCAGTATTTT. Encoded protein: CASSIPGQGTDTQYF. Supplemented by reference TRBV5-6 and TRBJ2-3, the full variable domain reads DAGVTQSPTHLIKTRGQQVTLRCSPKSGHDTVSWYQQALGQGPQFIFQYYEEEERQRGNFPDRFSGHQFPNYSSELNVNALLLGDSALYLCASSIPGQGTDTQYFGPGTRLTVL.

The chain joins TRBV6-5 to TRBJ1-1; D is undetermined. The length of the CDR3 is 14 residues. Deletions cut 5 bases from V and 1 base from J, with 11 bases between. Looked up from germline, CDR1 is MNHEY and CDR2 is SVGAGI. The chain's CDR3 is CASSLRQTNTEAFF. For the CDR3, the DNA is TGTGCCAGCAGTCTAAGGCAGACGAACACTGAAGCTTTCTTT.

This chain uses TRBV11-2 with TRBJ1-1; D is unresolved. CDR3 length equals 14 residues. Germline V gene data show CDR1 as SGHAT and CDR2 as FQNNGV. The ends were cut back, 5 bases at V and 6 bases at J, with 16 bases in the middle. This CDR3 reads CASSHGDGRPEAFF. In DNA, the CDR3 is TGTGCCAGCAGCCACGGAGACGGGCGTCCTGAAGCTTTCTTT.

The CDR3 loop is CASSLNGDEQYF. Written as DNA, the CDR3 is TGTGCCAGCAGCTTAAACGGAGATGAGCAGTACTTC. The genes are TRBV11-3 and TRBJ2-7; D is unclear. V was trimmed by 2 bases and J by 7 bases, leaving 9 bases between them. The V gene's germline CDR1 is SGHNT and CDR2 YENEEA. CDR3 length: 12 residues. Full variable domain (missing parts from reference TRBV11-3 and TRBJ2-7): EAGVVQSPRYKIIEKKQPVAFWCNPISGHNTLYWYLQNLGQGPELLIRYENEEAVDDSQLPKDRFSAERLKGVDSTLKIQPAELGDSAVYLCASSLNGDEQYFGPGTRLTVT.

DNA of the CDR3: TGCGCCAGCAGCCGGCCGGGACACCCAAATGAAAAACTGTTTTTT. Its translation: CASSRPGHPNEKLFF. This chain links TRBV4-1 with TRBJ1-4; D is perhaps TRBD1 (6 bases). This CDR3 region has 15 residues. The V and J ends lost 4 bases and 5 bases respectively, with 14 bases between them. CDR1 is MGHRA, CDR2 YSYEKL, per germline.

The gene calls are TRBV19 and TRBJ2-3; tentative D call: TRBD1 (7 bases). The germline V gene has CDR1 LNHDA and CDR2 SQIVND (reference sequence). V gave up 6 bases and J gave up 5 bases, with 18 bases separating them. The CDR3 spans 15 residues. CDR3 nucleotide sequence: TGTGCCAGTAGCTCGCCCAGGGGGGCCCTAGATACGCAGTATTTT. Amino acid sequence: CASSSPRGALDTQYF. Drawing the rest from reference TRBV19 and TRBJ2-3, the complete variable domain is DGGITQSPKYLFRKEGQNVTLSCEQNLNHDAMYWYRQDPGQGLRLIYYSQIVNDFQKGDIAEGYSVSREKKESFPLTVTSAQKNPTAFYLCASSSPRGALDTQYFGPGTRLTVL.

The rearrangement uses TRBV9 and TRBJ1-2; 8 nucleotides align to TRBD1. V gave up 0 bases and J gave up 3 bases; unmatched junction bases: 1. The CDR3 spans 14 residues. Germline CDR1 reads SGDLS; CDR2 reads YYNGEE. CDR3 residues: CASSVGTGYYGYTF. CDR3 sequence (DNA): TGTGCCAGCAGCGTAGGGACAGGGTACTATGGCTACACCTTC.

CDR3 coding DNA: TGTGCCAGCAGCTTGGGATATTCGTTGGGGAAAGTCCTCTACGAGCAGTACTTC. Amino acids: CASSLGYSLGKVLYEQYF. The V and J genes are TRBV5-6 and TRBJ2-7; D is undetermined. V was trimmed by 0 bases and J by 3 bases, leaving 22 bases between them. In germline, CDR1 is SGHDT, CDR2 YYEEEE. This CDR3 contains 18 residues.

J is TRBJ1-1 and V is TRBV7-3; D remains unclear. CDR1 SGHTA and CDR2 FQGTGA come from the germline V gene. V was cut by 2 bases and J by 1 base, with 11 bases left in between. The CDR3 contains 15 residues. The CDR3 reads CASSLWVGKNTEAFF. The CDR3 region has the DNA TGTGCCAGCAGCTTATGGGTGGGGAAGAACACTGAAGCTTTCTTT.

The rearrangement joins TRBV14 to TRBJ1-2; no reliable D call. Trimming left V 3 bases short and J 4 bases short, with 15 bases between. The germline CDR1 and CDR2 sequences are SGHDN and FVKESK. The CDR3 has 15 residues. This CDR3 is CASSQGVTQRYGYTF. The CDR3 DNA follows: TGTGCCAGCAGCCAGGGTGTAACGCAGCGCTATGGCTACACCTTC. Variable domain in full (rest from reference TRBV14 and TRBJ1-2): EAGVTQFPSHSVIEKGQTVTLRCDPISGHDNLYWYRRVMGKEIKFLLHFVKESKQDESGMPNNRFLAERTGGTYSTLKVQPAELEDSGVYFCASSQGVTQRYGYTFGSGTRLTVV.

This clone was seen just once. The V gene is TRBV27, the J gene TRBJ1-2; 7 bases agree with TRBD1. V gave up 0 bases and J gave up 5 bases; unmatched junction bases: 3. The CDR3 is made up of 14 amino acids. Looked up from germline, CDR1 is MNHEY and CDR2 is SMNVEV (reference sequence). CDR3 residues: CASSLSSRGYGYTF. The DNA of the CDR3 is TGTGCCAGCAGTTTATCAAGCAGGGGGTATGGCTACACCTTC.